This T cell receptor beta chain was identified during a study of control samples from healthy donors and cancer patients. Sequencing was performed with immunoSEQ multiplex PCR; in TCRdb, only in-frame clones are kept and a portion is missing. The table shows about 120,000 clones, with around 90% occurring only once. The CDR3 totals 15 residues. Germline trimming cut 6 bases from V and 8 bases from J; bases unmatched to any gene: 10. Per germline, CDR1 MNHEY and CDR2 SVGAGI. The chain links TRBV6-5 to TRBJ1-1; 12 bases line up with TRBD1. The TCR was taken from a man aged 35 to 55 in good health. Sequenced sample: blood. This CDR3 reads CASRDMGQGAGEAFF. In DNA, the CDR3 is TGTGCCAGCAGGGATATGGGACAGGGGGCAGGAGAAGCTTTCTTT.